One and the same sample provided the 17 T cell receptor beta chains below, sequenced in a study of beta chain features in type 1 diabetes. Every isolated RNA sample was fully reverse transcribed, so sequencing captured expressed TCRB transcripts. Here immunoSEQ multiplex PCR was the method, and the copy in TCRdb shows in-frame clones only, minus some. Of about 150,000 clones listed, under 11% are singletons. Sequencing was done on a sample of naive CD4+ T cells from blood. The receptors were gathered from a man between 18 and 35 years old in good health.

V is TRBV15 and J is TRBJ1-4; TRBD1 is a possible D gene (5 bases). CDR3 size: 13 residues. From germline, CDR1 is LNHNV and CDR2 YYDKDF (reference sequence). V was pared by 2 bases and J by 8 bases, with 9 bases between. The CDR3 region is CATSRTGSEKLFF. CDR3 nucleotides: TGTGCCACCAGCAGAACAGGATCCGAAAAACTGTTTTTT.

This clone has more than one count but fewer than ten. CDR3 region: CASSQVHRGSADTQYF. The DNA for the CDR3 is TGTGCCAGCAGCCAAGTACACAGGGGGTCCGCAGATACGCAGTATTTT. This chain links TRBV11-2 with TRBJ2-3; TRBD1 matches 8 bases. Germline CDR1 and CDR2: SGHAT and FQNNGV. J gave up 4 bases and V 5 bases, and 11 bases lay outside the gene matches. The CDR3 length is 16 residues.

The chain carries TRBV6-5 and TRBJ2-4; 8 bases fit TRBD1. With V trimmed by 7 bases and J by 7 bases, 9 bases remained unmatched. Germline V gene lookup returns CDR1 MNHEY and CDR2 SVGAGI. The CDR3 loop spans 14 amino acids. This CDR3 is CASTYRTGPNIQYF. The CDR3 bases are TGTGCCAGCACCTACAGGACAGGGCCGAACATTCAGTACTTC.

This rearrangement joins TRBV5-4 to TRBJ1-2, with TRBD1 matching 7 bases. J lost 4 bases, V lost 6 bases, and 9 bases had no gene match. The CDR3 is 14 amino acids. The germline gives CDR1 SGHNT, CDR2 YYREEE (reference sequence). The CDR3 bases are TGTGCCAGCAAAGAAGGGGGCGCAGGCTATGGCTACACCTTC. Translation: CASKEGGAGYGYTF.

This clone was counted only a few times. In DNA form, the CDR3 reads TGTGCCAGCAGCAAACAGGGAAGTGGGGAAAAACTGTTTTTT. It codes for CASSKQGSGEKLFF. The J gene is TRBJ1-4, the V gene TRBV14; the D gene is possibly TRBD1 (6 bases). V lost 5 bases, J lost 8 bases, and 15 bases lay in between. The CDR3 sequence is 14 residues long. From germline, CDR1 is SGHDN and CDR2 FVKESK.

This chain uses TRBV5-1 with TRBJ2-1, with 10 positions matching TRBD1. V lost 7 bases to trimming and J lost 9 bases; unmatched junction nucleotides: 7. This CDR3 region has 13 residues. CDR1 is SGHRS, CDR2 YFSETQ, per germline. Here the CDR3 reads CASYWTGGGEQFF. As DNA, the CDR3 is TGCGCCAGCTACTGGACAGGGGGGGGTGAGCAGTTCTTC.

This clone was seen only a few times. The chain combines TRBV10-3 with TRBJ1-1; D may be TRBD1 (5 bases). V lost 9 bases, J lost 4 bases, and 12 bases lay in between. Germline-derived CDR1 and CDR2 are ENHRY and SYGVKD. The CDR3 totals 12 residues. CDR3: CAIRMGGTEAFF. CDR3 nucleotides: TGTGCCATACGAATGGGGGGCACTGAAGCTTTCTTT.

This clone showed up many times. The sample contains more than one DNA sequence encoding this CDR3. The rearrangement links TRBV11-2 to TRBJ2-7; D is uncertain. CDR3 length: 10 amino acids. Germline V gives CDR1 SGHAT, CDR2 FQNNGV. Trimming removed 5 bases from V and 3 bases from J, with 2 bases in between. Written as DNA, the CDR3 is TGTGCCAGCAGCCACTACGAGCAGTACTTC. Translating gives CASSHYEQYF.

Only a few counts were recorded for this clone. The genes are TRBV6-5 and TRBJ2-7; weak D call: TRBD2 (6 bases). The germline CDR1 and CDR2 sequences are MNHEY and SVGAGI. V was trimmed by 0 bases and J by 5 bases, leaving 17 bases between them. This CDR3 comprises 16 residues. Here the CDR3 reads CASSYSWEVPLDEQYF. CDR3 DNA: TGTGCCAGCAGTTACTCCTGGGAGGTTCCGCTGGACGAGCAGTACTTC.

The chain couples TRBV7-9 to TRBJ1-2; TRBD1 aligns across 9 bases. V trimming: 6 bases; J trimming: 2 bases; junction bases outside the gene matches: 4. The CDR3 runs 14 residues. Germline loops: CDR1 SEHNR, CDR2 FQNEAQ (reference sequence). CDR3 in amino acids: CASRQGAQNYGYTF. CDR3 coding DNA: TGTGCCAGCAGACAGGGGGCACAAAACTATGGCTACACCTTC.

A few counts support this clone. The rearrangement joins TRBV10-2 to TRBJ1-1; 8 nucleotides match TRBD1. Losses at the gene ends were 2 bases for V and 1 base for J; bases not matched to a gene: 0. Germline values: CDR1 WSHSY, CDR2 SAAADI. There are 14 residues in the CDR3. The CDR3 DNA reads TGCGCCAGCAGTGAGGGACAGGGGAACACTGAAGCTTTCTTT. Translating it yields CASSEGQGNTEAFF.

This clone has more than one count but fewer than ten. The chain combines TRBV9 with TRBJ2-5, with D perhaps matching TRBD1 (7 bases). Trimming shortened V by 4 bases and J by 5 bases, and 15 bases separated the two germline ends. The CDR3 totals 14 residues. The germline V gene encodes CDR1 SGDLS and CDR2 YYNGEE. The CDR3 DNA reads TGTGCCAGCAGCTCAGGCAGGGGGGCGGAGACCCAGTACTTC. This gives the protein CASSSGRGAETQYF.

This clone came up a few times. The CDR3 sequence: CASSQARRGDSHGYTF. The DNA for the CDR3 is TGTGCCAGCAGCCAAGCACGGCGGGGGGACTCTCACGGCTACACCTTC. V gene TRBV14 combines with J gene TRBJ1-2; perhaps TRBD1 as D (5 bases). CDR1 and CDR2 from the germline V gene are SGHDN and FVKESK. Trimming shortened V by 1 base and J by 8 bases, and 20 bases separated the two germline ends. The CDR3 is 16 residues long. Variable domain in full (rest from reference TRBV14 and TRBJ1-2): EAGVTQFPSHSVIEKGQTVTLRCDPISGHDNLYWYRRVMGKEIKFLLHFVKESKQDESGMPNNRFLAERTGGTYSTLKVQPAELEDSGVYFCASSQARRGDSHGYTFGSGTRLTVV.

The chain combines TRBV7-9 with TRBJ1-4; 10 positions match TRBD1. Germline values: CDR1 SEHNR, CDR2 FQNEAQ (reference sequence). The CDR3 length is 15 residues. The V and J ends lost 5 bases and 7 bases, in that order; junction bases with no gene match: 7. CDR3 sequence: CASSDRDRGGEKLFF. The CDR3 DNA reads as TGTGCCAGCAGCGACCGGGACAGGGGTGGTGAAAAACTGTTTTTT. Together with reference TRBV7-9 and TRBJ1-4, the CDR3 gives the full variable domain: DTGVSQNPRHKITKRGQNVTFRCDPISEHNRLYWYRQTLGQGPEFLTYFQNEAQLEKSRLLSDRFSAERPKGSFSTLEIQRTEQGDSAMYLCASSDRDRGGEKLFFGSGTQLSVL.

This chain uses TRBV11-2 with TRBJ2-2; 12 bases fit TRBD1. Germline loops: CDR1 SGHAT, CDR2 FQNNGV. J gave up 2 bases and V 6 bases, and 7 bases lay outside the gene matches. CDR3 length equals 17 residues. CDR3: CASRDPGQGANTGELFF. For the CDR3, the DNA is TGTGCCAGCAGGGATCCGGGACAGGGGGCAAACACCGGGGAGCTGTTTTTT.

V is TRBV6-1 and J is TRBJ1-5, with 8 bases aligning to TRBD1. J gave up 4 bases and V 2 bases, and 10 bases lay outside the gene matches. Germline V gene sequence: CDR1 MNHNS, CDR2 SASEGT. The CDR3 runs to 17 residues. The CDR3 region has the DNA TGTGCCAGCAGTGAATACCCAGGACAGGGTAAAAATCAGCCCCAGCATTTT. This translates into CASSEYPGQGKNQPQHF.

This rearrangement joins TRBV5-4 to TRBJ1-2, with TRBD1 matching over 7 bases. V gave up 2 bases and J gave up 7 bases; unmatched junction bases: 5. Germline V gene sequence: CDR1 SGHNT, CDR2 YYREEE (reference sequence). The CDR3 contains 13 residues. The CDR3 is CASSFDRVTGYTF. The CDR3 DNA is TGTGCCAGCAGCTTCGACAGGGTCACTGGCTACACCTTC.